This T cell receptor (beta chain) was observed in a study of shared T cell receptors in the human thymus. The CDR3 contains 13 residues. The J segment lost 3 bases and the V segment lost 4 bases, leaving 5 bases of the junction unmatched. Germline values: CDR1 SQVTM, CDR2 ANQGSEA. The repertoire was sequenced with immunoSEQ multiplex PCR; TCRdb's copy has only in-frame clones and lacks some. The data hold more than 550,000 clones, with approximately 83% observed a single time. A further study also used this sample, focusing on human thymus T cells. That study adds: Thymus tissue was removed during corrective cardiac surgery.

The J gene is TRBJ1-2, the V gene TRBV29-1; 7 bases fit TRBD1. The sequenced material came from thymocytes. This TCR was sampled from a girl in the first two years of life with a congenital heart defect. CDR3 protein: CSVGVQGDYGYTF. Written as DNA, the CDR3 is TGCAGCGTTGGGGTCCAGGGGGACTATGGCTACACCTTC.